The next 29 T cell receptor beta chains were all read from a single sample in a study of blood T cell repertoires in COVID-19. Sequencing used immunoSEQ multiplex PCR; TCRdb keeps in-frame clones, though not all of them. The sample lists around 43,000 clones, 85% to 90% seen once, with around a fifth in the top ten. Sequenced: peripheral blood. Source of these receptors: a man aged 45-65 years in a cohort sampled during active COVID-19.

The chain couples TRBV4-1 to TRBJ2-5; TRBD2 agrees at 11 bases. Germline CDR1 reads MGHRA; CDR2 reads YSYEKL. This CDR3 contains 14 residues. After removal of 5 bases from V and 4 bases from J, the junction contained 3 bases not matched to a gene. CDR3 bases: TGCGCCAGCAGCATTCTAGCGGGAGGAGAGACCCAGTACTTC. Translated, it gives CASSILAGGETQYF.

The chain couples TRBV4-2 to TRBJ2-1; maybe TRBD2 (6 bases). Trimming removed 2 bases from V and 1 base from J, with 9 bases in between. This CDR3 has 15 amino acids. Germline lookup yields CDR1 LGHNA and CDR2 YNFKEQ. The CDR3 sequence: CASSQNAGSYNEQFF. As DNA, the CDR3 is TGTGCCAGCAGCCAAAACGCGGGATCCTACAATGAGCAGTTCTTC.

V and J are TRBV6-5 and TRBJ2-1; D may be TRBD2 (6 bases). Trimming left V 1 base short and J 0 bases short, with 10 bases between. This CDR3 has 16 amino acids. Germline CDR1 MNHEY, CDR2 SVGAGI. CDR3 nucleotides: TGTGCCAGCAGTTACTATAGCGGAAACTCCTACAATGAGCAGTTCTTC. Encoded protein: CASSYYSGNSYNEQFF.

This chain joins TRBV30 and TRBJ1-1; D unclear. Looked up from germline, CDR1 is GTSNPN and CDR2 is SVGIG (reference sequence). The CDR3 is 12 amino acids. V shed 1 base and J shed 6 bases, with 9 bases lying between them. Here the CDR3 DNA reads TGTGCCTGGAGTGCCCGGAGCGCTGAAGCTTTCTTT. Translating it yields CAWSARSAEAFF.

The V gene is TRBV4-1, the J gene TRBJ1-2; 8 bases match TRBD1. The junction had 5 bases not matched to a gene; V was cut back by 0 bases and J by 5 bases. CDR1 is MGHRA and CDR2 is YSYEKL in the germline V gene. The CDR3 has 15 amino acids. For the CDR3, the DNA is TGCGCCAGCAGCCAAGACCAGGGGGCATGGTATGGCTACACCTTC. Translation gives CASSQDQGAWYGYTF.

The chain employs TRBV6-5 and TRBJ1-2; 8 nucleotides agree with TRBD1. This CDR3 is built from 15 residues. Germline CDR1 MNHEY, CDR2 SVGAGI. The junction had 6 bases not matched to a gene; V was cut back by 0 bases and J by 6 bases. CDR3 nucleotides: TGTGCCAGCAGTTACTCCATGGACAGGGTAGATGGCTACACCTTC. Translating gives CASSYSMDRVDGYTF.

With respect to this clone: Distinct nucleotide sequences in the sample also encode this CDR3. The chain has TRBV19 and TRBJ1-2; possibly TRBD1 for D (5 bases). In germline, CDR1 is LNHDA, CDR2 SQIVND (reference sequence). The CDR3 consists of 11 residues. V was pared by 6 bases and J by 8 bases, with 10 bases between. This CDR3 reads CASRGGGGYTF. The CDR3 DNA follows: TGTGCCAGTAGGGGGGGAGGCGGCTACACCTTC. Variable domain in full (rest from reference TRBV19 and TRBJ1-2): DGGITQSPKYLFRKEGQNVTLSCEQNLNHDAMYWYRQDPGQGLRLIYYSQIVNDFQKGDIAEGYSVSREKKESFPLTVTSAQKNPTAFYLCASRGGGGYTFGSGTRLTVV.

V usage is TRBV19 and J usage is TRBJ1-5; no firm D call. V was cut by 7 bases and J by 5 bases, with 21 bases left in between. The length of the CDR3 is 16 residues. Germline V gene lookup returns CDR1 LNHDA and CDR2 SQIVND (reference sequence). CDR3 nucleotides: TGTGCCAGTACCGAGCGGGAACTCAATCCCCATCAGCCCCAGCATTTT. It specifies CASTERELNPHQPQHF.

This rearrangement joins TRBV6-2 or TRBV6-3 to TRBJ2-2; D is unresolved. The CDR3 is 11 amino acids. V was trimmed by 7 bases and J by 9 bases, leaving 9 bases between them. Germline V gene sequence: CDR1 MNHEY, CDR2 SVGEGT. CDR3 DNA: TGTGCCAGCACCCCGAACAGGGAGCTGTTTTTT. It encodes CASTPNRELFF.

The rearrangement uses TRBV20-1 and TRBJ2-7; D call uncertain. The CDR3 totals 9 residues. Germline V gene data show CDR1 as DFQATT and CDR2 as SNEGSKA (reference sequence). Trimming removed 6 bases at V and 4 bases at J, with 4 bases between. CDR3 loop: CSACYEQYV. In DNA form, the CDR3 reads TGCAGTGCCTGTTACGAGCAGTACGTC.

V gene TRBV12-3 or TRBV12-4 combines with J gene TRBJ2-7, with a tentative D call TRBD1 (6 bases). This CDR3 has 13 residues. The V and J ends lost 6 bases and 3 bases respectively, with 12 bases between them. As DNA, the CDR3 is TGTGCCAGCAGGCTGGACAGTAGCTACGAGCAGTACTTC. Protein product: CASRLDSSYEQYF.

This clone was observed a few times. The CDR3 nucleotides read TGTGCCAGCAGCTTAACCGGGTATGAGCAGTTCTTC. Its translation: CASSLTGYEQFF. V is TRBV11-2 and J is TRBJ2-1; D is unclear. The CDR3 loop spans 12 amino acids. V was clipped by 2 bases and J by 8 bases, with 7 bases between them. The germline V gene encodes CDR1 SGHAT and CDR2 FQNNGV.

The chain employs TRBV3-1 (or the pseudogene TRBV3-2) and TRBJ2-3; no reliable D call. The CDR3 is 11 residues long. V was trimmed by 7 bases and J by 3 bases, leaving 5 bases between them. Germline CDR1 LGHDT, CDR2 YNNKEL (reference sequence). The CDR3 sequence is CASTSTDTQYF. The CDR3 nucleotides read TGTGCCAGCACCTCTACAGATACGCAGTATTTT.

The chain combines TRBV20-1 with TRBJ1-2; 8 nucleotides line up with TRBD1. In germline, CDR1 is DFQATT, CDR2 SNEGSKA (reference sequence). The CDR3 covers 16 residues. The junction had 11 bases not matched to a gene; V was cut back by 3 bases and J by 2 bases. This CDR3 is CSASTLRTGFNYGYTF. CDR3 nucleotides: TGCAGTGCTAGTACCCTGCGGACAGGGTTCAACTATGGCTACACCTTC.

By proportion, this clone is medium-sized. The CDR3: CASSPLAAPAYGYTF. As DNA, the CDR3 is TGTGCCAGCAGCCCGTTAGCGGCGCCAGCTTATGGCTACACCTTC. This chain uses TRBV11-2 with TRBJ1-2, with D uncertain. V lost 5 bases, J lost 5 bases, and 18 bases lay in between. Per the germline V gene, CDR1 is SGHAT and CDR2 is FQNNGV. This CDR3 is 15 amino acids long. The full variable domain, completed using reference TRBV11-2 and TRBJ1-2, is EAGVAQSPRYKIIEKRQSVAFWCNPISGHATLYWYQQILGQGPKLLIQFQNNGVVDDSQLPKDRFSAERLKGVDSTLKIQPAKLEDSAVYLCASSPLAAPAYGYTFGSGTRLTVV.

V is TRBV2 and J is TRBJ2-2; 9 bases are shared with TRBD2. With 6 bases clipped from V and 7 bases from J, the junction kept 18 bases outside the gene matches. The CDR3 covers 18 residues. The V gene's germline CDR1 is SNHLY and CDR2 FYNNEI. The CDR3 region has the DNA TGTGCCAGCAGCCGGAGGGCTAGCGGGATCCTTGAGGGCGGGGAGCTGTTTTTT. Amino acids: CASSRRASGILEGGELFF.

The CDR3 sequence is CASSWASRESYNEQFF. The CDR3, as DNA: TGTGCCAGCAGCTGGGCATCGCGAGAATCCTACAATGAGCAGTTCTTC. This chain joins TRBV7-6 and TRBJ2-1; D not certain. Germline CDR1 reads SGHVS; CDR2 reads FNYEAQ. Trimming cost V 4 bases and J 1 base, with 14 bases left between them. The CDR3 is made up of 16 amino acids.

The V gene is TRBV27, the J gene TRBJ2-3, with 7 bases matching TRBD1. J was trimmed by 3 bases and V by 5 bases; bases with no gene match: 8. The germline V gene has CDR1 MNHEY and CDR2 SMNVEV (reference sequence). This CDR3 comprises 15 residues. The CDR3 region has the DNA TGTGCCAGCAGTCCCCCTGACAGGGAGACAGATACGCAGTATTTT. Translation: CASSPPDRETDTQYF.

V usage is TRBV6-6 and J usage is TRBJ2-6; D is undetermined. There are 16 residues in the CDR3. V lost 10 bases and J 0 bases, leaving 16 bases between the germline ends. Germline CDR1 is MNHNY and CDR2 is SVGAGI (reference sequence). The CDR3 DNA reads TGTGCCATCCCCTCCTGGCCCCTCTCTGGGGCCAACGTCCTGACTTTC. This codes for CAIPSWPLSGANVLTF.

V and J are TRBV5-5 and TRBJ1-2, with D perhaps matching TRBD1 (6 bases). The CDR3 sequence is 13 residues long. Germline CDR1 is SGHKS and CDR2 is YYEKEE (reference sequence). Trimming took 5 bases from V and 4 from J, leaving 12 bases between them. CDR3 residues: CASSQQGSYGYTF. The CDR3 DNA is TGTGCCAGCAGTCAACAGGGCAGCTATGGCTACACCTTC.

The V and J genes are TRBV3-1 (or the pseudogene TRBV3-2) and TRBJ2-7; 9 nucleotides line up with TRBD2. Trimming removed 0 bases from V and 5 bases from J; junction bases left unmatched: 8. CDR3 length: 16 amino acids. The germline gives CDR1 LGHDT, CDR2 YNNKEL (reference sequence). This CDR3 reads CASSQEIGLAFHEQYF. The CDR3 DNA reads TGTGCCAGCAGCCAAGAGATAGGACTAGCGTTCCACGAGCAGTACTTC.

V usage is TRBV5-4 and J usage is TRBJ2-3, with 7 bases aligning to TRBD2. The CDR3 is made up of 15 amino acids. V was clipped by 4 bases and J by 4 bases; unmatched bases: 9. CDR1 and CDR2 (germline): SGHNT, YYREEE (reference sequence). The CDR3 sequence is CASSIRGGTADTQYF. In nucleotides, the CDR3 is TGTGCCAGCAGCATTCGCGGGGGTACTGCAGATACGCAGTATTTT.

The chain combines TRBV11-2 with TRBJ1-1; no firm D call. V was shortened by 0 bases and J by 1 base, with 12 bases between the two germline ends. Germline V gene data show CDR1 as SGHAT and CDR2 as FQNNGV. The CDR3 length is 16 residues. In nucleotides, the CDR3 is TGTGCCAGCAGCTTAGATCTCGGCAGGTGGAACACTGAAGCTTTCTTT. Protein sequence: CASSLDLGRWNTEAFF.

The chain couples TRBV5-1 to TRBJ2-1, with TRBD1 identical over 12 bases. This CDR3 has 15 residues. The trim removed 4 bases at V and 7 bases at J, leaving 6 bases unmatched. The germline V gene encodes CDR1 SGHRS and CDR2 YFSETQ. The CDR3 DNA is TGCGCCAGCAGCCCGGGACAGGGGGCGCCTAATGAGCAGTTCTTC. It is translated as CASSPGQGAPNEQFF.

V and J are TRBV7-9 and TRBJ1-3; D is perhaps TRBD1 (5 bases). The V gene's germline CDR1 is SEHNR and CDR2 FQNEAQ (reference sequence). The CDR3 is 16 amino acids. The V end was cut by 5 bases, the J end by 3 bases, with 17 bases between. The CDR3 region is CASSGWDAGFGNTIYF. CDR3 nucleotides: TGTGCCAGCAGCGGCTGGGATGCAGGGTTTGGAAACACCATATATTTT.

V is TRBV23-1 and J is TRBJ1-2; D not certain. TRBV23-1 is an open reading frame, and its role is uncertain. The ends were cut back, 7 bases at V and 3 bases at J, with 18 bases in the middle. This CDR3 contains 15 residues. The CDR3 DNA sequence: TGCGCCAGCACCACAGATTCAGGTACAGACTATGGCTACACCTTC. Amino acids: CASTTDSGTDYGYTF.

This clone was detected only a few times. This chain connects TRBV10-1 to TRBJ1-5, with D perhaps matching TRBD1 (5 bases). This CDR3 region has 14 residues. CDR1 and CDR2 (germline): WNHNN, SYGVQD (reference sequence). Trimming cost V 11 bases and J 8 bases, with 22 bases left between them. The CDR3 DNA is TGCGCCCCAAGGGGTCCTTGGCAGGTGAAGCCCCAGCATTTT. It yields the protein CAPRGPWQVKPQHF.

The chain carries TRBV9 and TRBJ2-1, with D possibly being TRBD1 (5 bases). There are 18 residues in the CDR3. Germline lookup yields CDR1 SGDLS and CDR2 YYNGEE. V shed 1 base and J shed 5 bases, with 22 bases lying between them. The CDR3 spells CASSVRGILSARDNEQFF. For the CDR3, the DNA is TGTGCCAGCAGCGTAAGGGGTATCCTGTCTGCCCGGGACAATGAGCAGTTCTTC.

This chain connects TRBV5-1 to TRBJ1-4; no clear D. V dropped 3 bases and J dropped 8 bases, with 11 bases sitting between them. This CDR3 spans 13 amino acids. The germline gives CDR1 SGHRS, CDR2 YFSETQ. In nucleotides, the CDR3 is TGCGCCAGCAGCTCCGCCCGCGGAGAAAAACTGTTTTTT. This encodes CASSSARGEKLFF. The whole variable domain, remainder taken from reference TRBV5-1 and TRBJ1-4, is KAGVTQTPRYLIKTRGQQVTLSCSPISGHRSVSWYQQTPGQGLQFLFEYFSETQRNKGNFPGRFSGRQFSNSRSEMNVSTLELGDSALYLCASSSARGEKLFFGSGTQLSVL.